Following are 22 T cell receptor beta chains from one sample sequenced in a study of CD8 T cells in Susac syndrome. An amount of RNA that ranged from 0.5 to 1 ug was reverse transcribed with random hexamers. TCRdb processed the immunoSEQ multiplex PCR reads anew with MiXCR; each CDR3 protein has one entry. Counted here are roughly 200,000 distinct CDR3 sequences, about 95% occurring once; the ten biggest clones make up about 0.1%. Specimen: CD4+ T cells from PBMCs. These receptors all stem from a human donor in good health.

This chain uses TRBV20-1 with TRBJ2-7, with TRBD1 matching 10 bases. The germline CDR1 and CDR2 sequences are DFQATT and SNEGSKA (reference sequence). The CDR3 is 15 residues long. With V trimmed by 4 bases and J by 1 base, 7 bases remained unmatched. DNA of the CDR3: TGCAGTGCTAAAACCGGGACAGGGGCATCCTACGAGCAGTACTTC. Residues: CSAKTGTGASYEQYF.

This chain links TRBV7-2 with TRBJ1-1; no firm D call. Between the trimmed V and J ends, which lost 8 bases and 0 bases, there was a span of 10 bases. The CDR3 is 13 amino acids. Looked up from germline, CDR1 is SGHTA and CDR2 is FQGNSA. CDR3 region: CASGTTVNTEAFF. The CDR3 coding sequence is TGTGCCAGCGGAACGACGGTGAACACTGAAGCTTTCTTT.

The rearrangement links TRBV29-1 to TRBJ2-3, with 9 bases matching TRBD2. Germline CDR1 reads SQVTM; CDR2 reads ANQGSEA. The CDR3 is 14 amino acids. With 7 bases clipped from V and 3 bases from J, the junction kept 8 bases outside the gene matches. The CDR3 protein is CSAPLAGTTDTQYF. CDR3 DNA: TGCAGCGCCCCTCTAGCGGGAACTACAGATACGCAGTATTTT.

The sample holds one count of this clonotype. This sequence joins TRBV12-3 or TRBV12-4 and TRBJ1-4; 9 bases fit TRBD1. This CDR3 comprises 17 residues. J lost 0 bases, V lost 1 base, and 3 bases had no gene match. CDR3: CASSLGQGGATNEKLFF. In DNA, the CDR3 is TGTGCCAGCAGTTTAGGACAGGGGGGAGCAACTAATGAAAAACTGTTTTTT.

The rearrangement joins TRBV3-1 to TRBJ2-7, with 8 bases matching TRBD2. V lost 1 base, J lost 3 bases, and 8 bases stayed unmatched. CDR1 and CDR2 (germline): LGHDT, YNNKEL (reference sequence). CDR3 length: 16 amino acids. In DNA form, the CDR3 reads TGTGCCAGCAGCCAAGCGATTCTAGCGGGCCACTACGAGCAGTACTTC. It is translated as CASSQAILAGHYEQYF.

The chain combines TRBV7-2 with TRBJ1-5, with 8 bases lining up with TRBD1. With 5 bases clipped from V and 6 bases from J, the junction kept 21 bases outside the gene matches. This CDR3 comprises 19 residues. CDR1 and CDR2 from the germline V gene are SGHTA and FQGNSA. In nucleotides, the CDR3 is TGTGCCAGCAGCCCCCATTTGGGGGGACAGGAGATAAGAGGTCAGCCCCAGCATTTT. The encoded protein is CASSPHLGGQEIRGQPQHF.

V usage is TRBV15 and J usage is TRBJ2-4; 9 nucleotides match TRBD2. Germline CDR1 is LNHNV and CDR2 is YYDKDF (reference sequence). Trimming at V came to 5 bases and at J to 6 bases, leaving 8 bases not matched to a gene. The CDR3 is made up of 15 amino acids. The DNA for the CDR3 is TGTGCCACCAGCGGAAGCGGGAGGCGAGGAAACATTCAGTACTTC. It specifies CATSGSGRRGNIQYF. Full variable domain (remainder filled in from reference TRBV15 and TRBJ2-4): DAMVIQNPRYQVTQFGKPVTLSCSQTLNHNVMYWYQQKSSQAPKLLFHYYDKDFNNEADTPDNFQSRRPNTSFCFLDIRSPGLGDTAMYLCATSGSGRRGNIQYFGAGTRLSVL.

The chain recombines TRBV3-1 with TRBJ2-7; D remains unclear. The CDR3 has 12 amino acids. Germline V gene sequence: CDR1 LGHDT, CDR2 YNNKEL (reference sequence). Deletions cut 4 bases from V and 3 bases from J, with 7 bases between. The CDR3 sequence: CASSRRIYEQYF. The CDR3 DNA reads TGTGCCAGCAGCCGACGGATCTACGAGCAGTACTTC.

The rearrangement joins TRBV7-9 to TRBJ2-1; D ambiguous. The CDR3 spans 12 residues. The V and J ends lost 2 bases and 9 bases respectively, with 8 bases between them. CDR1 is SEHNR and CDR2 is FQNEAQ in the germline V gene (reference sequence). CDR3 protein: CASSLLAAEQFF. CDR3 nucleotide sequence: TGTGCCAGCAGCTTACTCGCGGCTGAGCAGTTCTTC.

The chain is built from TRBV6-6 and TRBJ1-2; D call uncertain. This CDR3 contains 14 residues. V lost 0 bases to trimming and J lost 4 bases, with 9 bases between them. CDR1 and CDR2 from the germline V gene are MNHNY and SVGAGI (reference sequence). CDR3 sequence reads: CASSYSGPFYGYTF. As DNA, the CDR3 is TGTGCCAGCAGTTACTCGGGTCCCTTCTATGGCTACACCTTC.

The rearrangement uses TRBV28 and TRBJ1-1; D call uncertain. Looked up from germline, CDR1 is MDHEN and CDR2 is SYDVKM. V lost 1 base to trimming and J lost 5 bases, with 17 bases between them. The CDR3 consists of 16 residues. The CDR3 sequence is CASSLFGRVWKTEAFF. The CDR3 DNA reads TGTGCCAGCAGTTTATTCGGTAGGGTATGGAAGACTGAAGCTTTCTTT.

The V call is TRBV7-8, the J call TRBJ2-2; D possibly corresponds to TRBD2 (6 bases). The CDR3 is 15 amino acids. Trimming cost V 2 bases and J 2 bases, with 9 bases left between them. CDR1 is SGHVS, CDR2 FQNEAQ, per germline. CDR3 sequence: CASSLWAGNTGELFF. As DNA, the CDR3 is TGTGCCAGCAGCTTATGGGCGGGAAACACCGGGGAGCTGTTTTTT.

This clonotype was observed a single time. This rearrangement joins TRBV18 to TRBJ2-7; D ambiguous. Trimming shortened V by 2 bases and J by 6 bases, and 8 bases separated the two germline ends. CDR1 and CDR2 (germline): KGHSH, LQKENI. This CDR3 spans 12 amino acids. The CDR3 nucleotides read TGTGCCAGCTCACCAGGGGTAGGCGAGCAGTACTTC. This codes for CASSPGVGEQYF.

Here the CDR3 DNA reads TGTGCCAGCAGTTACGGGACTAGCGGGAGACCCAACAATGAGCAGTTCTTC. Amino acid sequence: CASSYGTSGRPNNEQFF. The V and J genes are TRBV6-2 or TRBV6-3 and TRBJ2-1; 14 nucleotides match TRBD2. V lost 2 bases and J lost 5; bases outside the gene matches: 5. The germline V gene encodes CDR1 MNHEY and CDR2 SVGEGT. The CDR3 loop spans 17 amino acids.

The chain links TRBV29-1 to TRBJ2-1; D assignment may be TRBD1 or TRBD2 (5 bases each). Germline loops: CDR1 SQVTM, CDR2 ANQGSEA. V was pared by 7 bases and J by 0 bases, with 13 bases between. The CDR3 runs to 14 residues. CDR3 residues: CSAPGRSSYNEQFF. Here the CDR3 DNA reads TGCAGCGCTCCGGGACGTAGCTCCTACAATGAGCAGTTCTTC.

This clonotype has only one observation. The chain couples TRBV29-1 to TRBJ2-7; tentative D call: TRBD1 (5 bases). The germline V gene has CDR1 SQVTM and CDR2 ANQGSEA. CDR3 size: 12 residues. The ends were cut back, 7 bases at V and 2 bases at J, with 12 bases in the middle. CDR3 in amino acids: CSAMDKAYEQYF. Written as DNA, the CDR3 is TGCAGCGCTATGGACAAAGCCTACGAGCAGTACTTC.

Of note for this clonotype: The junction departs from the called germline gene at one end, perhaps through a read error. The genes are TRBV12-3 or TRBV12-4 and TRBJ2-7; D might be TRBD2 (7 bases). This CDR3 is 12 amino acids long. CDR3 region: CASSLGGGFVNF. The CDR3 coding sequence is TGTGCCAGCAGTTTAGGGGGGGGCTTCGTCAACTTC.

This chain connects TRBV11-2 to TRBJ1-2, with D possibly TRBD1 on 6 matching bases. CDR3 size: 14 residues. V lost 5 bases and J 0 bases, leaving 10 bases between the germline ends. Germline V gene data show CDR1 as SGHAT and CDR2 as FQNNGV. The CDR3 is CASSQRTANYGYTF. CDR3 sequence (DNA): TGTGCCAGCAGCCAGAGGACAGCTAACTATGGCTACACCTTC.

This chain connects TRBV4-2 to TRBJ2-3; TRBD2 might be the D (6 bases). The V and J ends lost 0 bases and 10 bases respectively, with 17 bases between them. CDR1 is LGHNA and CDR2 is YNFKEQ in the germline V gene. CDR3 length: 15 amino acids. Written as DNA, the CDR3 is TGTGCCAGCAGCCAAGATCGCCGGGAGCGGTATGCGCAGTATTTT. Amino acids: CASSQDRRERYAQYF.

CDR3 in amino acids: CASSATQGTGELFF. The CDR3 DNA sequence: TGTGCCAGCAGCGCCACACAGGGAACCGGGGAGCTGTTTTTT. The chain joins TRBV9 to TRBJ2-2; a possible D gene is TRBD1 (6 bases). Trimming removed 3 bases from V and 5 bases from J, with 11 bases in between. Germline lookup yields CDR1 SGDLS and CDR2 YYNGEE. The length of the CDR3 is 14 residues.

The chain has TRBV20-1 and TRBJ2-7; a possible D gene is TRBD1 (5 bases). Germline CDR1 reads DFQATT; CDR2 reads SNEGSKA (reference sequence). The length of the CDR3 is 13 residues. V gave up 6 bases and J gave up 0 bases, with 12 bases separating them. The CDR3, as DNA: TGCAGTGCCCCTAGGGGCGACTCCTACGAGCAGTACTTC. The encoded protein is CSAPRGDSYEQYF.

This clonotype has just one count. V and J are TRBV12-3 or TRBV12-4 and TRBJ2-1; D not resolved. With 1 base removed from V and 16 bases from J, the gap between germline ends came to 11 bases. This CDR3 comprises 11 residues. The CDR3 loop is CASSLEYRGFF. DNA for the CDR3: TGTGCCAGCAGTTTAGAATATCGAGGTTTCTTC.